This TCR beta chain is drawn from a study of shared clonotypes between healthy human individuals. Study at large: Serving as donors were two women and three men, whose ages spanned 18 to 49.

Germline assignment: CDR1 SGHDT and CDR2 YYEEEE. This CDR3 has 15 residues. The table came from immunoSEQ multiplex PCR; TCRdb's copy has only in-frame clones and leaves some out. This sample carries about 490,000 clones, roughly 80% of them seen once, and the ten largest clones take roughly 12%. When samples were unsorted, approximately 90 million PBMCs were used for genomic DNA. Concerning this clone itself: Germline and junction disagree at one end, which may indicate a read error.

The sequence derives from a woman aged 40 to 49 in good health. Some clones in this sample may be carry-over from other donors' samples. The chain employs TRBV5-6 and TRBJ1-2; D is possibly TRBD1 (5 bases). Sequenced: PBMCs. CDR3 DNA: TGTGCCAGCAGCCGTGAGACCGGGGGAGTCTATGGCTACACCTTT. Translating gives CASSRETGGVYGYTF.